Listed below are T cell receptor beta chains from one sample, sequenced in a study of breast tumors, draining lymph nodes, adjacent tissues. TCRdb ran MiXCR on the multiplex PCR reads and lists one entry per CDR3 protein. Among some 85,000 distinct CDR3 sequences, more than 25% were seen once, and the ten largest hold over 6.5%. The source material was axillary lymph node tissue. The receptors stem from a female donor with breast cancer. Some clones in this sample may be carry-over from other donors' samples. The CDR3 runs from the conserved cysteine through the conserved F or W. A D gene is named only where the DNA matches it firmly. Clone size appears in some rows only: once, few, many, or a class for an expanded clone.

D | size | J | V | DNA | CDR3
. | many | TRBJ1-5 | TRBV9 | TGTGCCAGCAGCGCAGGGGTGAGCAATCAGCCCCAGCATTTT | CASSAGVSNQPQHF
. | many | TRBJ2-3 | TRBV7-2 | TGTGCCAGCAGCTTACAGGCTCTGGAGACAGATACGCAGTATTTT | CASSLQALETDTQYF
. | . | TRBJ1-5 | TRBV5-5 | TGTACCAGCAGCTTGGGGGGAGATACGCAGCATTTT | CTSSLGGDTQHF
. | many | TRBJ2-5 | TRBV12-3/TRBV12-4 | TGTGCCAGCAGTTTCTACGCGGGCCGCTTTATGGAGACCCAGTACTTC | CASSFYAGRFMETQYF
. | . | TRBJ2-7 | TRBV2 | TGTGCCGGCAGTGAGGGCTACTCCGGGTTCTACGAGCAGTACTTC | CAGSEGYSGFYEQYF
TRBD1 | many | TRBJ2-3 | TRBV27 | TGTGCCAGCACCCCGGGACAGACTAGCACAGATACGCAGTATTTT | CASTPGQTSTDTQYF
TRBD2 | many | TRBJ2-1 | TRBV7-2 | TGTGCCAGCAGTTTAGCGGGCACAAACAATGAGCAGTTCTTC | CASSLAGTNNEQFF
. | many | TRBJ2-5 | TRBV27 | TGTGCCAGCGGACGGAGGGGTGGAGAGACCCAGTACTTC | CASGRRGGETQYF
TRBD1 | . | TRBJ1-2 | TRBV5-4 | TGTGCCAGCAGCCCAGACAGGGGGCAGAACACCTTC | CASSPDRGQNTF
TRBD1 | many | TRBJ2-7 | TRBV6-6 | TGTGCCAGCAGTCACCCGGGACAGGGTTTCTACGAGCAGTACTTC | CASSHPGQGFYEQYF
. | many | TRBJ1-6 | TRBV28 | TGTGCCACCATAGAGGGACACGGAGGTTCACCCCTCCACTTT | CATIEGHGGSPLHF
. | . | TRBJ1-2 | TRBV20-1 | TGCAGTGCTAGGGTCGGTCCAAAGGCCTATGGCTACACCTTC | CSARVGPKAYGYTF
. | many | TRBJ2-7 | TRBV12-3/TRBV12-4 | TGTGCCAGCAGCTTTGGGACTTTAGGGGGCGAGCAGTACTTC | CASSFGTLGGEQYF
TRBD2 | many | TRBJ2-5 | TRBV5-4 | TGTGCCAGCAGCTCCGGTGGCGCTAGCGGGTCATTCCGTCGGGAGACCCAGTACTTC | CASSSGGASGSFRRETQYF
. | many | TRBJ2-2 | TRBV6-1 | TGTGCCAGCAGTGCGGTAACCGGGGAGCTGTTTTTT | CASSAVTGELFF
. | many | TRBJ1-2 | TRBV4-3 | TGCGCCAGCAGCCAAGTATCAGGTCGCCATGGCTACACCTTC | CASSQVSGRHGYTF
. | many | TRBJ2-3 | TRBV15 | TGTGCCACCAGCAGATCAAATGGGGATACGCAGTATTTT | CATSRSNGDTQYF
. | many | TRBJ1-6 | TRBV20-1 | TGCAGTGCTAGAGAGGGGCCTTATAATTCACCCCTCCACTTT | CSAREGPYNSPLHF
. | . | TRBJ2-5 | TRBV24-1 | TGCGCCACCAGTGGGTCAGGGGGCGGGGGAGAGACCCAGTACTTC | CATSGSGGGGETQYF